This T cell receptor beta chain stems from a study of shared clonotypes between healthy human individuals. Points from the study as a whole: Relative to their counterparts shared across all four donors, non-shared clonotypes exhibited diminished generation probabilities. Relative to memory subsets, naive subsets generally showed larger estimated richness.

Once extracted for a subset, genomic DNA was divided evenly among several immunoSEQ plates. Clones were sequenced by immunoSEQ multiplex PCR, and TCRdb holds only the in-frame ones, with some missing. The data show 800,000 or so clones, around 96% seen once. On this clone itself: Its matching antigen is unknown.

The CDR3 contains 15 residues. V lost 4 bases and J lost 5, with 17 bases in between. Germline CDR1 LNHNV, CDR2 YYDKDF (reference sequence). Terminally differentiated effector memory CD45RA+ cells were excluded from the naive CD8 cells, which were CD45RO-negative and positively selected for CCR7. The donor cohort consisted entirely of Caucasian adults residing in Nashville, Tennessee. The source is a young man in good health. The chain couples TRBV15 to TRBJ2-5, with D perhaps matching TRBD2 (6 bases). Sequencing used naive CD8+ T cells sorted from blood. CDR3 coding DNA: TGTGCCACCAGCATCTCGATCGGGAGAGTTGAGACCCAGTACTTC. As protein: CATSISIGRVETQYF.